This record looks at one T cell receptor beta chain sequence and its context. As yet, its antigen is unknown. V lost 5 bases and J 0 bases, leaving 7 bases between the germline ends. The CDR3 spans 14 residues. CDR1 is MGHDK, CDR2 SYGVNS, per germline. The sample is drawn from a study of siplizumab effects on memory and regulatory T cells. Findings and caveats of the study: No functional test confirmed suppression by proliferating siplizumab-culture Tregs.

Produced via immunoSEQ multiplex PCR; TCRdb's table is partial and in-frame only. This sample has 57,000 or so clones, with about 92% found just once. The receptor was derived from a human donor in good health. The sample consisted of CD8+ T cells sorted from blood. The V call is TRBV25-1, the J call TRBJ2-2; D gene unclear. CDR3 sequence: CASSQAANTGELFF. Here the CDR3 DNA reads TGTGCCAGCAGTCAGGCCGCGAACACCGGGGAGCTGTTTTTT. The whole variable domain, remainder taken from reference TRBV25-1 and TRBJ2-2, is EADIYQTPRYLVIGTGKKITLECSQTMGHDKMYWYQQDPGMELHLIHYSYGVNSTEKGDLSSESTVSRIRTEHFPLTLESARPSHTSQYLCASSQAANTGELFFGEGSRLTVL.